This T cell receptor beta chain was obtained from a study of T cell responses to AZD1222 COVID-19 vaccine. The study, taken as a whole, reports: Within unmutated variant regions lay the reported targets of nearly half of spike-specific TCRs. Spike-specific TCR breadth and depth both grew after two AZD1222 doses. The sample set comprised mostly white British donors with more females, and clonal diversity was possibly underestimated.

TCRdb keeps only in-frame clones here, not all; method: immunoSEQ multiplex PCR. The sample includes roughly 120,000 clones, about 85% of them seen just once. Note on this clone: Its specificity is not known.

The starting material was peripheral blood, obtained 28 days after the second AZD1222 dose. This sequence originates from an adult who received the AZD1222 COVID-19 vaccine.

CDR3 sequence reads: CASTSGLRGTEAFF. CDR3 bases: TGTGCCAGCACCTCAGGGCTCCGCGGCACTGAAGCTTTCTTT. The gene calls are TRBV27 and TRBJ1-1; D is possibly TRBD1 (5 bases). Deletions cut 7 bases from V and 4 bases from J, with 16 bases between. This CDR3 is built from 14 residues. Looked up from germline, CDR1 is MNHEY and CDR2 is SMNVEV (reference sequence).